The rows below give T cell receptor beta chains drawn from one sample of a study of blood T cell repertoires in COVID-19. The table came from immunoSEQ multiplex PCR; TCRdb's copy has only in-frame clones and leaves some out. The table lists about 300,000 clones, around 90% of them singletons. The sequenced sample consisted of PBMCs or T cells enriched from blood (not recorded which). The receptors here all came from a woman aged 25 to 45 who had recovered from COVID-19. Each CDR3 is given with its conserved first and last residue. D genes are given only for firm matches. Rows give clone size only sometimes, using once, few, many, or a class for an expanded clone.

v_gene	abundance	d_gene	j_gene	CDR3aa	CDR3nt
TRBV6-5	.	TRBD1	TRBJ1-2	CASSYPGTGAGGYTF	TGTGCCAGCAGTTACCCAGGGACAGGGGCGGGTGGCTACACCTTC
TRBV14	.	.	TRBJ1-1	CASSQVRARVDTEAFF	TGTGCCAGCAGCCAAGTACGGGCGAGGGTGGACACTGAAGCTTTCTTT
TRBV4-1	.	.	TRBJ1-1	CASSQDPGVIAAEAFF	TGCGCCAGCAGCCAAGATCCCGGGGTCATTGCGGCTGAAGCTTTCTTT
TRBV7-9	few	TRBD1	TRBJ2-7	CASSHPQGAEEQYF	TGTGCCAGCAGCCATCCGCAGGGGGCGGAGGAGCAGTACTTC
TRBV5-6	.	TRBD1	TRBJ2-7	CASSSIGGQVQKYF	TGTGCCAGCAGTAGTATCGGGGGACAGGTGCAAAAGTACTTC
TRBV27	.	TRBD1	TRBJ1-1	CASSWTGRDTEAFF	TGTGCCAGCAGTTGGACAGGGAGAGACACTGAAGCTTTCTTT
TRBV30	.	TRBD1	TRBJ1-4	CAWRGGRNEKLFF	TGTGCCTGGAGAGGGGGCAGGAATGAAAAACTGTTTTTT
TRBV28	.	.	TRBJ1-3	CASSPTGLGAVSGNTIYF	TGTGCCAGCAGTCCGACAGGCTTGGGTGCTGTCTCTGGAAACACCATATATTTT
TRBV5-4	.	TRBD1	TRBJ1-2	CASSLGSGTGDYTF	TGTGCCAGCAGCTTGGGCTCCGGGACAGGGGACTACACCTTC
TRBV5-1	.	.	TRBJ1-2	CASSLDDTRLLGYTF	TGCGCCAGCAGCTTGGATGATACCAGGCTATTGGGCTACACCTTC
TRBV4-1	.	.	TRBJ1-2	CASSQVAGRAAPMNGYTF	TGCGCCAGCAGCCAAGTGGCGGGGCGCGCGGCCCCTATGAATGGCTACACCTTC
TRBV30	.	.	TRBJ1-1	CAFFAQWTEAFF	TGTGCCTTTTTCGCTCAGTGGACTGAAGCTTTCTTT
TRBV6-1	many	.	TRBJ2-1	CASSDLVGGRNEQFF	TGTGCCAGCAGTGACCTGGTAGGCGGGCGGAATGAGCAGTTCTTC
TRBV6-2/TRBV6-3	.	.	TRBJ1-2	CASSLQQGWGGYTF	TGTGCCAGCAGTCTTCAACAGGGATGGGGTGGCTACACCTTC
TRBV18	.	.	TRBJ1-4	CASSPWSGENEKLFF	TGTGCCAGCTCACCATGGTCTGGAGAGAATGAAAAACTGTTTTTT
TRBV18	.	.	TRBJ2-1	CASSPPSIGEQFF	TGTGCCAGCTCACCACCTAGCATTGGTGAGCAGTTCTTC
TRBV3-1/TRBV3-2	.	TRBD1	TRBJ1-2	CASSQGDRGAGYTF	TGTGCCAGCAGCCAAGGGGACAGGGGAGCTGGCTACACCTTC
TRBV10-1	.	.	TRBJ1-2	CASSTLTGSGGYTF	TGCGCCAGCAGTACCTTAACAGGGTCGGGCGGCTACACCTTC
TRBV7-3	.	.	TRBJ2-7	CASSLGPVYEQYF	TGTGCCAGCAGCTTAGGGCCGGTCTACGAGCAGTACTTC
TRBV18	once	.	TRBJ1-1	CASSGGVEAFF	TGTGCCAGCTCTGGGGGGGTGGAAGCTTTCTTT
TRBV7-9	.	.	TRBJ1-2	CASSLKGVHYGYTF	TGTGCCAGCAGCTTAAAGGGAGTTCACTATGGCTACACCTTC
TRBV6-5	.	.	TRBJ1-2	CASRPLQVSHGYTF	TGTGCCAGCAGACCCCTACAGGTTTCCCATGGCTACACCTTC
TRBV24-1	once	.	TRBJ1-3	CATSDHPRPGGNTIYF	TGTGCCACCAGTGACCACCCTCGGCCGGGTGGAAACACCATATATTTT
TRBV6-2/TRBV6-3	.	.	TRBJ1-1	CASSYTGGKNTEAFF	TGTGCCAGCAGTTACACGGGGGGGAAGAACACTGAAGCTTTCTTT
TRBV4-2	.	.	TRBJ1-1	CASTYPLAGRTAGAMNTEAFF	TGTGCCAGCACTTACCCGCTGGCGGGACGGACTGCCGGGGCCATGAACACTGAAGCTTTCTTT
TRBV6-5	.	.	TRBJ2-7	CASSYPGSPGTYEQYF	TGTGCCAGCAGTTACCCCGGTTCTCCGGGGACCTACGAGCAGTACTTC
TRBV9	.	TRBD2	TRBJ2-7	CASSVDGSGGAYEQYF	TGTGCCAGCAGCGTAGATGGCAGCGGGGGGGCCTACGAGCAGTACTTC
TRBV5-1	.	.	TRBJ2-1	CASSSPPGTLYNEQFF	TGCGCCAGCAGCTCTCCTCCCGGGACACTCTACAATGAGCAGTTCTTC
TRBV5-1	.	.	TRBJ1-4	CASSLVPANEKLFF	TGCGCCAGCAGCTTGGTGCCAGCTAATGAAAAACTGTTTTTT
TRBV19	.	TRBD1	TRBJ2-1	CASSMYWSGTGTYNEQFF	TGTGCCAGTAGTATGTATTGGTCGGGGACAGGGACCTACAATGAGCAGTTCTTC
TRBV30	.	.	TRBJ1-5	CAWSGPGGRGQPQHF	TGTGCCTGGAGCGGCCCCGGGGGGCGAGGTCAGCCCCAGCATTTT
TRBV5-5	.	.	TRBJ2-7	CASSLVGVHEQYF	TGTGCCAGCAGCTTGGTCGGGGTCCACGAGCAGTACTTC
TRBV5-1	.	.	TRBJ1-4	CASSLTAGGEKLFF	TGCGCCAGCAGCTTGACAGCAGGTGGTGAAAAACTGTTTTTT
TRBV6-6	.	.	TRBJ1-2	CASNMGGQTPDTF	TGTGCCAGCAATATGGGGGGGCAGACTCCAGACACCTTC
TRBV29-1	once	.	TRBJ2-1	CSAEGLYNEQFF	TGCAGCGCCGAGGGCCTGTACAATGAGCAGTTCTTC
TRBV4-3	.	TRBD2	TRBJ2-4	CASSQHSGGGGKNIQYF	TGCGCCAGCAGCCAACATAGCGGGGGAGGTGGCAAAAACATTCAGTACTTC
TRBV6-5	few	TRBD1	TRBJ1-1	CASSSSGQGVSEAFF	TGTGCCAGCAGTAGTTCGGGACAGGGGGTCTCTGAAGCTTTCTTT
TRBV18	.	TRBD1	TRBJ1-1	CASSPLSLTGDTEAFF	TGTGCCAGCTCACCACTTTCCTTGACAGGGGATACTGAAGCTTTCTTT
TRBV27	.	.	TRBJ1-1	CASSTRATEAFF	TGTGCCAGCAGTACCAGGGCCACTGAAGCTTTCTTT
TRBV2	.	.	TRBJ2-5	CASSEEGNLMGTQYF	TGTGCCAGCAGTGAGGAGGGTAACTTGATGGGGACCCAGTACTTC
TRBV7-3	.	TRBD2	TRBJ2-1	CASTRSGGQYNEQFF	TGTGCCAGCACCCGTAGCGGGGGGCAGTACAATGAGCAGTTCTTC
TRBV10-2	.	.	TRBJ1-6	CASSPPGLNNSPLHF	TGCGCCAGCAGTCCACCGGGACTGAATAATTCACCCCTCCACTTT
TRBV2	.	TRBD1	TRBJ1-3	CASRTGSMGNTIYF	TGTGCCAGCAGGACAGGGTCCATGGGAAACACCATATATTTT
TRBV28	once	.	TRBJ2-5	CASSLQRPGQGETQYF	TGTGCCAGCAGTTTACAACGACCGGGACAAGGGGAGACCCAGTACTTC
TRBV21-1	.	.	TRBJ1-4	CASSRDRGREKLFF	TGTGCCAGCAGCAGGGACAGGGGGAGGGAAAAACTGTTTTTT
TRBV30	.	.	TRBJ1-3	CAWSVLSGNTIYF	TGTGCCTGGAGTGTACTCTCTGGAAACACCATATATTTT
TRBV6-2/TRBV6-3	.	TRBD1	TRBJ1-5	CASSQQGGGNQPQHF	TGTGCCAGCAGCCAGCAGGGGGGAGGCAATCAGCCCCAGCATTTT
TRBV18	few	TRBD1	TRBJ2-1	CASSPRAGQGNEQFF	TGTGCCAGCTCACCACGGGCGGGACAGGGCAATGAGCAGTTCTTC
TRBV19	.	.	TRBJ1-1	CASSIDAGGNFMNTEAFF	TGTGCCAGTAGTATAGATGCGGGGGGTAACTTCATGAACACTGAAGCTTTCTTT
TRBV10-1	.	TRBD2	TRBJ2-1	CASSWTSGGRDEQFF	TGCGCCAGCAGTTGGACTAGCGGGGGTCGCGATGAGCAGTTCTTC
TRBV11-2	.	TRBD2	TRBJ2-1	CASSLRLAGGDNYNEQFF	TGTGCCAGCAGCTTACGACTAGCGGGGGGTGATAACTACAATGAGCAGTTCTTC
TRBV5-1	.	.	TRBJ1-2	CASSPGETLVRGYTF	TGCGCCAGCAGCCCGGGGGAAACGCTGGTAAGGGGCTACACCTTC